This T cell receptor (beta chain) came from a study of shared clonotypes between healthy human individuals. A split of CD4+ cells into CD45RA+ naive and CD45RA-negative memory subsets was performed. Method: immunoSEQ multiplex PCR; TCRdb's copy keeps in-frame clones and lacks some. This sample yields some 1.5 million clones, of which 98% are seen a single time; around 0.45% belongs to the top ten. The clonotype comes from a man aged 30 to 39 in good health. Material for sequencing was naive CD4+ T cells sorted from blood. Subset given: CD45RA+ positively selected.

The CDR3 spells CASSQVSRAVTDTQYF. The DNA for the CDR3 is TGTGCCAGCAGCCAGGTCTCTAGGGCCGTCACAGATACGCAGTATTTT. The rearrangement uses TRBV14 and TRBJ2-3; D not resolved. V lost 3 bases and J lost 2, with 15 bases in between. CDR3 length: 16 amino acids. Germline V gene data show CDR1 as SGHDN and CDR2 as FVKESK.